This entry is about one T cell receptor (beta chain). Its antigen is unidentified. This sample's treatment: oral pan-JAK inhibitor, 5-10 mg twice daily. This CDR3 contains 16 residues. Unmatched junction bases numbered 9, after V lost 3 bases and J lost 2 bases. Germline CDR1 reads SEHNR; CDR2 reads FQNEAQ (reference sequence). cDNA reverse transcribed from extracted RNA served as the sequencing template. Method: immunoSEQ multiplex PCR; TCRdb's copy keeps in-frame clones and lacks some. The table shows about 100,000 clones, with about 61% occurring only once. This sample was taken from a study of CD8+ T cells in alopecia areata. As for the study in general: Treatment of the treated patients consisted of oral tofacitinib, 5 to 10 mg twice daily.

Study findings and constraints: Scalp clonality dropped significantly under tofacitinib, as did expanded CD8+ top-100 clones. Many of the expanded lesional clones endured in scalp and blood while on tofacitinib.

The sample in question was CD8+ T cells sorted from blood, obtained at approximately week 56, from a patient treated with tofacitinib. The sequence was obtained from a human donor with alopecia areata. The rearrangement uses TRBV7-9 and TRBJ2-5; 7 positions agree with TRBD1. The CDR3: CASSFRDRGPQETQYF. CDR3 in DNA: TGTGCCAGCAGCTTCCGGGACAGAGGACCTCAAGAGACCCAGTACTTC. Full variable domain (rest looked up from reference TRBV7-9 and TRBJ2-5): DTGVSQNPRHKITKRGQNVTFRCDPISEHNRLYWYRQTLGQGPEFLTYFQNEAQLEKSRLLSDRFSAERPKGSFSTLEIQRTEQGDSAMYLCASSFRDRGPQETQYFGPGTRLLVL.